This T cell receptor (beta chain) was recorded in a study of shared clonotypes between healthy human individuals. Study-level findings and limits: When compared with the clonotypes that were shared by all four sorted-subset donors, the non-shared clonotypes turned out to have lower generation probabilities. At large depth, rarefaction still showed sorted-subset sequencing to be incomplete. Sample collection involved blood only; tissue repertoires are likely different.

Of note for this clone: The target antigen is unknown.

CDR3 length: 15 residues. Germline V CDR1 and CDR2: LNHNV, YYDKDF (reference sequence). With 6 bases removed from V and 3 bases from J, the gap between germline ends came to 17 bases. The test was conducted at deep level. Profiling relied on immunoSEQ multiplex PCR, and the TCRdb table lists in-frame clones only, not all of them. The sample yields millions of clones, around 90% seen once. This receptor was obtained from a young man in good health. Source material: naive CD4+ T cells sorted from blood. As for subset: CD45RA+ positively selected. This chain links TRBV15 with TRBJ1-1; weak D call: TRBD1 (6 bases). Here the CDR3 DNA reads TGTGCCACCAGTGGGGGGCAGTTAGCGTACACTGAAGCTTTCTTT. The encoded protein is CATSGGQLAYTEAFF.